Listed below are T cell receptor beta chains from one sample, sequenced in a study of cytomegalovirus exposure and HLA in healthy donors. The method was immunoSEQ multiplex PCR; TCRdb's version includes in-frame clones alone and lacks a portion of them. The data show around 200,000 clones, 70% to 75% seen once. Sequencing input: PBMCs. These receptors all come from a man in his thirties or forties in good health and CMV-seropositive. Each CDR3 is given with its conserved first and last residue. A D gene is named only where the DNA matches it firmly. Expanded clones are given a class, and other clones once, few, many or no size at all.

CDR3nt,CDR3aa,len,abundance,d_gene,j_gene,v_gene
TGTGCCAGCAGCGTTACAGGGGCGGCCACTGAAGCTTTCTTT,CASSVTGAATEAFF,14,NA,TRBD1,TRBJ1-1,TRBV5-6
TGCGCCAGCAGCAGGCGGGTTAGCTCCTACGAGCAGTACTTC,CASSRRVSSYEQYF,14,few,NA,TRBJ2-7,TRBV5-1
TGTGCCACCAGCAGAGATCGGATGGATTTAATGTCACTAGCGGGAAGCTACGAGCAGTACTTC,CATSRDRMDLMSLAGSYEQYF,21,NA,TRBD2,TRBJ2-7,TRBV15
TGTGCCAGTGGGACTAGCGGGACCTACAATGAGCAGTTCTTC,CASGTSGTYNEQFF,14,NA,TRBD2,TRBJ2-1,TRBV19
TGTGCCAGCAGCTTAGACAGGACTAGCGGAGCCAAAAACATTCAGTACTTC,CASSLDRTSGAKNIQYF,17,NA,TRBD2,TRBJ2-4,TRBV11-3
TGTGCCAGCTCACCGGTAGGACAGGGTGGCAATCAGCCCCAGCATTTT,CASSPVGQGGNQPQHF,16,NA,TRBD1,TRBJ1-5,TRBV18
TGTGCCAGTACTCCCCAAGGATACATTCGGGATGAAAAACTGTTTTTT,CASTPQGYIRDEKLFF,16,once,NA,TRBJ1-4,TRBV19
TGTGCCTGGAGTAACGGAGGGGAGGATTCACCCCTCCACTTT,CAWSNGGEDSPLHF,14,NA,NA,TRBJ1-6,TRBV30
TGCGCCAGCAGCCAAGTACAGGGGAAAAAACTGTTTTTT,CASSQVQGKKLFF,13,NA,TRBD1,TRBJ1-4,TRBV4-3
TGTGCCAGCAGCTCGCCGGCGGTGAACACTGAAGCTTTCTTT,CASSSPAVNTEAFF,14,few,NA,TRBJ1-1,TRBV7-2
TGTGCCAGCAGTTTAACGGGGGGCGACTCCTACAATGAGCAGTTCTTC,CASSLTGGDSYNEQFF,16,few,NA,TRBJ2-1,TRBV6-5
TGTGCCAGCAGCTTAATCGGGGACAGGGGAGGACAGCCCCAGCATTTT,CASSLIGDRGGQPQHF,16,once,TRBD1,TRBJ1-5,TRBV7-9
TGCGCCAGCAGCCCCTGGACTAGCGGGGAGCTGTTTTTT,CASSPWTSGELFF,13,NA,TRBD2,TRBJ2-2,TRBV4-3
TGCAGCGTTGAGGGGACTAGCGGGAGGGGAGACAATGAGCAGTTCTTC,CSVEGTSGRGDNEQFF,16,NA,TRBD2,TRBJ2-1,TRBV29-1
TGTGCCAGCAGTGTACCGGGACAGCCGTTAGAAGAGACCCAGTACTTC,CASSVPGQPLEETQYF,16,NA,TRBD1,TRBJ2-5,TRBV25-1
TGTGCCTGGAGGGACAGGGGTGGACTATATGGCTACACCTTC,CAWRDRGGLYGYTF,14,NA,TRBD1,TRBJ1-2,TRBV30
TGCGCCAGCAGCCAAGATCTTGACAGGGGGAACACTGAAGCTTTCTTT,CASSQDLDRGNTEAFF,16,few,TRBD1,TRBJ1-1,TRBV4-1
TGTGCCAGCAGCTTCAGTCAGGGACTCTACGAGCAGTACTTC,CASSFSQGLYEQYF,14,NA,NA,TRBJ2-7,TRBV7-2
TGTGCCAGCAGCGATACAGGGCGTAGCTCCTACGAGCAGTACTTC,CASSDTGRSSYEQYF,15,few,NA,TRBJ2-7,TRBV5-6
TGTGCCAGCAGTTTAATGCAGTATCAGCCCCAGCATTTT,CASSLMQYQPQHF,13,few,NA,TRBJ1-5,TRBV28
TGTGCCAGCAGTTCCCTAAACGAGCAGTACTTC,CASSSLNEQYF,11,few,NA,TRBJ2-7,TRBV28
TGTGCCAGCAGTTTTAGGGGTAGGGGGAACACTGAAGCTTTCTTT,CASSFRGRGNTEAFF,15,NA,NA,TRBJ1-1,TRBV28
TGTGCCACCCGGAACAGGTTGCGCAATCAGCCCCAGCATTTT,CATRNRLRNQPQHF,14,few,NA,TRBJ1-5,TRBV7-9
TGCAACGTCCTGTGGGGGGTGAATGAGCAGTTCTTC,CNVLWGVNEQFF,12,NA,NA,TRBJ2-1,TRBV29-1
TGTGCCAGTAGGCTCAGGAGTACTCCAGGGTGGCCCCAGCATTTT,CASRLRSTPGWPQHF,15,few,NA,TRBJ1-5,TRBV19
TGTGCCAGCAGTGACCAGTGGTCCATTTTTTCAGATACGCAGTATTTT,CASSDQWSIFSDTQYF,16,NA,NA,TRBJ2-3,TRBV6-1
TGTGCCAGCAGTTATCAGTACAGGGCCTACGAGCAGTACTTC,CASSYQYRAYEQYF,14,NA,NA,TRBJ2-7,TRBV6-5
TGTGCCAGCAGCTCAACAGGGAACACTGAAGCTTTCTTT,CASSSTGNTEAFF,13,NA,NA,TRBJ1-1,TRBV25-1
TGTGCCAGCAGTGAAGGACGGGGTCGGGGCACAGATACGCAGTATTTT,CASSEGRGRGTDTQYF,16,NA,NA,TRBJ2-3,TRBV6-1
TGTGCCAGCAGCCAAGCCGGAACAGCGGGCCGGGACCTCCACTTT,CASSQAGTAGRDLHF,15,NA,NA,TRBJ1-6,TRBV14
TGTGCCAGCAGCCAAGGGGTTACACTGACTAGCGGGAGATCCTACAATGAGCAGTTCTTC,CASSQGVTLTSGRSYNEQFF,20,NA,NA,TRBJ2-1,TRBV21-1
TGTGCCAGCAGTCACCGACAGAACTACGAGCAGTACTTC,CASSHRQNYEQYF,13,NA,NA,TRBJ2-7,TRBV6-5
TGTGCCAGCAACGGACAGGGACTCAAAAACATTCAGTACTTC,CASNGQGLKNIQYF,14,NA,TRBD1,TRBJ2-4,TRBV6-1
TGTGCCAGCAGTGAAAGGCTCCTAAGGGAGGACGAGCAGTACTTC,CASSERLLREDEQYF,15,NA,NA,TRBJ2-7,TRBV2
TGCGCCAGCAGCTTGGTTGGGCAGGGAGGGATCGACGAGCAGTACTTC,CASSLVGQGGIDEQYF,16,NA,TRBD2,TRBJ2-7,TRBV5-1
TGTGCCAGCAGTGTCCGGGACAGTCAGCCCCAGCATTTT,CASSVRDSQPQHF,13,NA,TRBD1,TRBJ1-5,TRBV27
TGTGCCAGCAGCCACATGGAGACCCAGTACTTC,CASSHMETQYF,11,NA,NA,TRBJ2-5,TRBV11-2